The clone carrying this T cell receptor (beta chain) has just one count. Its target is unknown. Trimming left V 7 bases short and J 7 bases short, with 23 bases between. This CDR3 region has 16 residues. CDR1 and CDR2 from the germline V gene are SGHAT and FQNNGV. RNA was extracted from bulk tissue without any cell sorting. The source of the sample is a study of tumor and adjacent non-tumor tissue in lung cancer. Overall study: Some 4.1 million productive TCRbeta reads were obtained per sample on average.

TCRbeta libraries were built with three rounds of nested PCR, modified from ARM-PCR. TCRdb redid the calling of the multiplex PCR reads with MiXCR, one entry per CDR3 protein. This repertoire shows over 60,000 distinct CDR3 sequences, roughly 80% found once; its top ten account for 13%. Study-wide findings and caveats: Top 100 clones took a larger repertoire share in normal lung. Shorter survival was associated with higher TCR diversity in tumors.

The clonotype comes from a woman between 45 and 65 years old with non-small cell lung cancer. The specimen sequenced was lung tumor tissue. This chain uses TRBV11-2 with TRBJ2-1; no clear D. CDR3 in DNA: TGTGCCAGCATCATATACACCAGCTATGTCCCTAATGAGCAGTTCTTC. Protein sequence: CASIIYTSYVPNEQFF.